The clone carrying this TCR beta chain occurred a few times. The repertoire was sequenced with immunoSEQ multiplex PCR; TCRdb's copy has only in-frame clones and lacks some. The sample holds more than 85,000 clones; 75% to 90% are singletons and the top ten take just under 4.5%. V dropped 5 bases and J dropped 0 bases, with 14 bases sitting between them. The CDR3 is made up of 16 amino acids. The germline V gene encodes CDR1 MDHEN and CDR2 SYDVKM. This entry comes from a study of blood T cell repertoires in COVID-19. Study at large: T cells, B-cell-depleted T cells, or PBMCs supplied cDNA or gDNA.

Sequenced: peripheral blood. The sequence was obtained from a human donor in a cohort sampled during active COVID-19. The rearrangement links TRBV28 to TRBJ2-4; D uncertain. The CDR3 nucleotides read TGTGCCAGCAGTACGCCGCTATTCCTAGCCAAAAACATTCAGTACTTC. Residues: CASSTPLFLAKNIQYF.